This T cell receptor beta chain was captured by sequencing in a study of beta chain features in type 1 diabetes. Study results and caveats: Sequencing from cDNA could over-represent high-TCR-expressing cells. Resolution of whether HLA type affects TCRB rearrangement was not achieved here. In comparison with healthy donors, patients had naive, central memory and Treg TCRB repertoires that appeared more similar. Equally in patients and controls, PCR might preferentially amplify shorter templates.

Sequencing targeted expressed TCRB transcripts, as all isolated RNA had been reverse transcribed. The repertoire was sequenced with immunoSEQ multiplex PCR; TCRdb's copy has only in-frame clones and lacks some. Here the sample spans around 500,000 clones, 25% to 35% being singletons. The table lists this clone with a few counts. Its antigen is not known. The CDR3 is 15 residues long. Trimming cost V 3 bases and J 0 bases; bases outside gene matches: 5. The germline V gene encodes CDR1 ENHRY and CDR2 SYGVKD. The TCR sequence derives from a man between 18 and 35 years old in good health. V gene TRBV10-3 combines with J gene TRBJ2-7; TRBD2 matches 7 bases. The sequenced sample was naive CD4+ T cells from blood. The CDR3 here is CAISDAGALSYEQYF. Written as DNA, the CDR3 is TGTGCCATCAGTGATGCGGGAGCGCTCTCCTACGAGCAGTACTTC.